A selection of T cell receptor beta chains follows, all from one sample in a study of response to subunit inactivated influenza vaccine. TCRdb reprocessed the RT-PCR reads with MiXCR, giving one entry per CDR3 protein. Counted here are over 750,000 distinct CDR3 sequences, 20% to 25% occurring once; the ten biggest clones make up about a tenth. The material sequenced was PBMCs from blood, taken around 5 days after vaccination. The receptors shown here come from a middle-aged man who received an inactivated influenza vaccine. Both conserved end residues are part of each CDR3. A D gene is named only where the DNA matches it firmly. Clone size is stated in some rows and not others, as once, few, many or a class when expanded.

clone_size: few
v_call: TRBV5-5
j_call: TRBJ2-7
d_call: NA
cdr3_aa: CASSLGHNSYEQYF
cdr3_nt: TGTGCCAGCAGCTTGGGACACAACTCCTACGAGCAGTACTTC

clone_size: NA
v_call: TRBV7-9
j_call: TRBJ1-5
d_call: NA
cdr3_aa: CASSTTGELSNQPQHF
cdr3_nt: TGTGCCAGCAGCACCACGGGGGAACTTAGCAATCAGCCCCAGCATTTT

clone_size: NA
v_call: TRBV20-1
j_call: TRBJ2-1
d_call: TRBD1
cdr3_aa: CSARKSDRGRNNEQFF
cdr3_nt: TGCAGTGCTAGAAAAAGTGACAGGGGGCGAAACAATGAGCAGTTCTTC

clone_size: NA
v_call: TRBV18
j_call: TRBJ2-2
d_call: TRBD1
cdr3_aa: CASSPTGTGGTGELFF
cdr3_nt: TGTGCCAGCTCACCAACCGGGACAGGGGGTACCGGGGAGCTGTTTTTT

clone_size: few
v_call: TRBV6-1
j_call: TRBJ1-1
d_call: NA
cdr3_aa: CASRVQGISTEAFF
cdr3_nt: TGTGCCAGCAGAGTTCAGGGAATTAGCACTGAAGCTTTCTTT

clone_size: NA
v_call: TRBV10-3
j_call: TRBJ2-1
d_call: TRBD2
cdr3_aa: CAISGTSGSRNEQFF
cdr3_nt: TGTGCCATCAGTGGTACTAGCGGGAGTCGAAATGAGCAGTTCTTC

clone_size: many
v_call: TRBV9
j_call: TRBJ1-6
d_call: NA
cdr3_aa: CASSPTLHAGSPLHF
cdr3_nt: TGTGCCAGCAGCCCCACCCTCCACGCGGGGTCACCCCTCCACTTT

clone_size: few
v_call: TRBV6-5
j_call: TRBJ2-3
d_call: TRBD2
cdr3_aa: CASSLLAGVVDTQYF
cdr3_nt: TGTGCCAGCAGTCTACTAGCGGGAGTTGTCGATACGCAGTATTTT

clone_size: many
v_call: TRBV20-1
j_call: TRBJ2-1
d_call: TRBD2
cdr3_aa: CSARGLAGGGSSYNEQFF
cdr3_nt: TGCAGTGCCCGGGGACTAGCGGGAGGAGGGAGCTCCTACAATGAGCAGTTCTTC

clone_size: NA
v_call: TRBV11-2
j_call: TRBJ2-1
d_call: TRBD2
cdr3_aa: CASSTLAGNYNEQFF
cdr3_nt: TGTGCCAGCAGCACCCTAGCGGGGAACTACAATGAGCAGTTCTTC

clone_size: NA
v_call: TRBV28
j_call: TRBJ2-7
d_call: NA
cdr3_aa: CASSFSLGRSYEQYF
cdr3_nt: TGTGCCAGCAGTTTCAGTTTGGGTCGCTCCTACGAGCAGTACTTC